The T cell receptor (beta chain) described here comes from a study of blood T cell repertoires in COVID-19. In the study overall: The cDNA or gDNA used as material had been derived from T cells, B-cell-depleted T cells, or PBMCs.

The V gene lost 3 bases and the J gene lost 8 bases, with 10 bases spanning the gap. Germline V gene sequence: CDR1 KGHSH, CDR2 LQKENI. The length of the CDR3 is 12 residues. The table came from immunoSEQ multiplex PCR; TCRdb's copy has only in-frame clones and leaves some out. Counted here are 470,000 or so clones, 70% to 90% occurring once; the ten biggest clones make up about 2.1%. The sequenced sample was PBMCs or T cells enriched from blood (not recorded which). The receptor was derived from a woman under 30 with acute COVID-19. The chain combines TRBV18 with TRBJ1-1; D not resolved. The CDR3 DNA is TGTGCCAGCTCACCGGATGAGGGAGAAGCTTTCTTT. Translating gives CASSPDEGEAFF.